This entry describes one TCR beta chain. Its antigen remains unknown. An end of the junction does not agree with germline; a read error may underlie this. It was template switching that added a universal primer site, and there were unique molecular identifiers on the cDNA. MiXCR, applied by TCRdb to the 5' RACE reads, yields one record per CDR3 protein. The sample consists of approximately 1.8 million distinct CDR3 sequences, about 32% of them appearing once. The data stem from a study of identical twins. The length of the CDR3 is 15 residues. Germline values: CDR1 MGHRA, CDR2 YSYEKL. All of the donors were Caucasians in good health. Study outcomes and limitations: There was an excess of low generation probability in the out-of-frame alpha sequences that twins shared.

Sequenced material: cord blood. The clonotype originates from a newborn girl in good health. The chain is built from TRBV4-1 and TRBJ1-6; 7 positions match TRBD1. CDR3 in amino acids: CTSSQGQRGNSPLHF. CDR3 coding DNA: TGCACCAGCAGCCAGGGACAGAGGGGGAATTCACCCCTCCACTTT.